Below are 26 T cell receptor beta chains sequenced from a single sample in a study of regulatory T cells in long-lasting Graves disease. This sample's time point: newly diagnosed GD, antithyroid drugs for less than 3 months. RNA isolated from PBMCs was used to make the TCR library. HTBI primers from iRepertoire and Arm-PCR of CDR3 regions yielded the TCR beta libraries. TCRdb itself ran the multiplex PCR reads through MiXCR, one entry per CDR3 protein. Among 300,000 to 400,000 distinct CDR3 sequences listed, around 15% were seen once. The starting material was peripheral blood mononuclear cells (PBMCs), obtained at new diagnosis, from a patient treated with antithyroid drugs. The source of these receptors is a female donor with Graves disease.

This rearrangement joins TRBV25-1 to TRBJ2-1; perhaps TRBD1 as D (5 bases). V lost 4 bases to trimming and J lost 1 base, with 8 bases between them. Germline V lookup: CDR1 MGHDK, CDR2 SYGVNS. The CDR3 loop spans 14 amino acids. CDR3: CASSGQGSYNEQFF. The DNA of the CDR3 is TGTGCCAGCAGTGGCCAGGGTTCCTACAATGAGCAGTTCTTC.

This sequence joins TRBV20-1 and TRBJ2-1, with 14 bases fitting TRBD2. V shed 3 bases, J shed 7 bases, and the junction held 8 bases outside the gene matches. Per the germline V gene, CDR1 is DFQATT and CDR2 is SNEGSKA (reference sequence). The CDR3 has 16 amino acids. CDR3 amino acids: CSASGTSGGPRNEQFF. The CDR3 nucleotides are TGCAGTGCTAGCGGGACTAGCGGGGGCCCCCGTAATGAGCAGTTCTTC.

The sample holds a few counts of this clonotype. V usage is TRBV18 and J usage is TRBJ2-7, with a possible D match to TRBD2 (6 bases). The CDR3 totals 14 residues. Germline V gives CDR1 KGHSH, CDR2 LQKENI. V gave up 10 bases and J gave up 7 bases, with 23 bases separating them. CDR3 region: CATTGPGSSGEQYF. The CDR3 DNA reads TGTGCCACAACTGGGCCCGGGAGCTCGGGAGAGCAGTACTTC.

This clonotype was seen ten or more times. The J gene is TRBJ1-2, the V gene TRBV10-3; tentatively, D is TRBD1 (5 bases). V lost 5 bases to trimming and J lost 5 bases, with 15 bases between them. Germline CDR1 reads ENHRY; CDR2 reads SYGVKD. The CDR3 runs 14 residues. This chain's CDR3 is CAISTEAGRYGYTF. The CDR3 DNA is TGTGCCATCAGTACGGAGGCAGGGCGGTATGGCTACACCTTC.

This clonotype came up many times. This chain links TRBV7-9 with TRBJ2-1, with 11 bases identical to TRBD2. V lost 7 bases and J lost 2; bases outside the gene matches: 13. The germline V gene has CDR1 SEHNR and CDR2 FQNEAQ (reference sequence). CDR3 size: 18 residues. DNA of the CDR3: TGTGCCAGCACTGGGCTGATAGCGGGAGGGCCCACCTACAATGAGCAGTTCTTC. As protein: CASTGLIAGGPTYNEQFF.

This clonotype has a single count. A read error may explain this, as a much larger clone is one base away. V and J are TRBV3-1 and TRBJ2-5; D remains unclear. The CDR3 is 16 amino acids. The germline V and J ends were trimmed by 0 bases and 5 bases, with 16 bases remaining between them. Per germline, CDR1 LGHDT and CDR2 YNNKEL (reference sequence). CDR3 DNA: TGTGCCAGCAGCCAAGATTGGCAGCAAACAGTGGAGACCCAGTACTTC. This sequence encodes CASSQDWQQTVETQYF.

The CDR3 protein is CASSRTGGRGYTF. The DNA of the CDR3 is TGTGCCAGCAGCCGGACAGGGGGGAGAGGCTACACCTTC. This chain joins TRBV14 and TRBJ1-2; 10 nucleotides align to TRBD1. The V and J ends lost 4 bases and 8 bases, in that order; junction bases with no gene match: 4. CDR3 length: 13 residues. CDR1 and CDR2 (germline): SGHDN, FVKESK.

This clonotype was recorded many times. CDR3 protein: CASSPTFYTHNSPLHF. CDR3 in DNA: TGTGCCAGCAGTCCTACGTTCTACACCCATAATTCACCCCTCCACTTT. V gene TRBV27 combines with J gene TRBJ1-6; D gene unclear. Germline V gives CDR1 MNHEY, CDR2 SMNVEV (reference sequence). This CDR3 has 16 amino acids. V lost 5 bases and J lost 5, with 16 bases in between.

This clonotype has a count of ten or more. CDR3 sequence: CATSGGTGGMNTEAFF. The CDR3 DNA reads as TGTGCCACCAGCGGAGGGACAGGGGGAATGAACACTGAAGCTTTCTTT. The chain recombines TRBV15 with TRBJ1-1; 11 nucleotides line up with TRBD1. The V gene's germline CDR1 is LNHNV and CDR2 YYDKDF (reference sequence). The trim removed 5 bases at V and 0 bases at J, leaving 5 bases unmatched. There are 16 residues in the CDR3.

The chain recombines TRBV20-1 with TRBJ1-2; no definite D call. CDR3 length: 13 residues. Deletions cut 5 bases from V and 8 bases from J, with 18 bases between. CDR1 is DFQATT, CDR2 SNEGSKA, per germline (reference sequence). The CDR3 nucleotides read TGCAGTGCTGGCGAGTTAGGGTTGGGGGGCTACACCTTC. Amino acid sequence: CSAGELGLGGYTF.

There are many counts of this clonotype. This chain connects TRBV6-5 to TRBJ1-1; tentative D call: TRBD1 (5 bases). The V end was cut by 0 bases, the J end by 4 bases, with 6 bases between. From germline, CDR1 is MNHEY and CDR2 SVGAGI. The CDR3 has 13 amino acids. CDR3 protein: CASSYSGGTEAFF. The CDR3 nucleotides are TGTGCCAGCAGTTACTCGGGGGGCACTGAAGCTTTCTTT.

This clonotype was picked up many times. The chain combines TRBV2 with TRBJ2-3; 7 nucleotides agree with TRBD2. This CDR3 region has 17 residues. Unmatched junction bases numbered 13, after V lost 5 bases and J lost 2 bases. Germline V gene data show CDR1 as SNHLY and CDR2 as FYNNEI. The CDR3 loop is CASSPAEAGVNTDTQYF. The CDR3 coding sequence is TGTGCCAGCAGTCCCGCTGAGGCGGGAGTTAACACAGATACGCAGTATTTT.

This clonotype has ten or more counts. The V gene is TRBV28, the J gene TRBJ1-5; TRBD1 matches at 7 bases. This CDR3 contains 18 residues. Germline V gene lookup returns CDR1 MDHEN and CDR2 SYDVKM. The trim removed 3 bases at V and 0 bases at J, leaving 11 bases unmatched. This CDR3 is CASSFPLGQFYSNQPQHF. CDR3 bases: TGTGCCAGCAGTTTCCCCCTGGGACAGTTTTATAGCAATCAGCCCCAGCATTTT.

With respect to this clonotype: A much larger clone sits a single nucleotide away, making a read error possible. This chain joins TRBV9 and TRBJ2-3; D might be TRBD2 (5 bases). V was clipped by 9 bases and J by 0 bases, with 14 bases between them. CDR3 length: 14 residues. Germline CDR1 reads SGDLS; CDR2 reads YYNGEE. CDR3 protein: CATTNGESTDTQYF. The CDR3 DNA reads TGTGCCACAACTAACGGGGAAAGCACAGATACGCAGTATTTT.

The chain has TRBV7-9 and TRBJ2-3; D might be TRBD2 (6 bases). Germline CDR1 reads SEHNR; CDR2 reads FQNEAQ (reference sequence). Trimming stripped 4 bases from V and 8 bases from J, with 22 bases between. The CDR3 is 16 amino acids. CDR3 in amino acids: CASSSPGGARVGTQYF. Written as DNA, the CDR3 is TGTGCCAGCAGCTCTCCCGGCGGGGCCCGTGTGGGTACGCAGTATTTT.

There are many counts of this clonotype. The rearrangement joins TRBV12-3 or TRBV12-4 to TRBJ1-5; 8 bases map to TRBD1. With 2 bases clipped from V and 4 bases from J, the junction kept 7 bases outside the gene matches. The CDR3 loop spans 16 amino acids. CDR3 in DNA: TGTGCCAGCAGTTTATCCGGCAGGGGGCGGAATCAGCCCCAGCATTTT. Protein: CASSLSGRGRNQPQHF.

This clonotype was seen at least ten times. CDR3 sequence (DNA): TGTGCCAGCAGCCAAGATTGGGCTACCGTCACCGGGGAGCTGTTTTTT. Translation: CASSQDWATVTGELFF. The chain couples TRBV3-1 to TRBJ2-2; D is undetermined. Germline V gene data show CDR1 as LGHDT and CDR2 as YNNKEL (reference sequence). V was cut by 0 bases and J by 4 bases, with 12 bases left in between. CDR3 length: 16 residues.

In this sample, this clonotype turned up many times. This CDR3 is CASSYSGPNSPLHF. CDR3 coding DNA: TGTGCCAGCAGTTATTCGGGACCTAATTCACCCCTCCACTTT. The rearrangement joins TRBV6-5 to TRBJ1-6, with a tentative D call TRBD1 (5 bases). Per germline, CDR1 MNHEY and CDR2 SVGAGI. The ends were cut back, 3 bases at V and 6 bases at J, with 9 bases in the middle. The CDR3 is 14 amino acids.

V gene TRBV4-3 combines with J gene TRBJ1-6; D is unclear. Trimming cost V 4 bases and J 9 bases, with 13 bases left between them. The CDR3 extends over 14 amino acids. The germline V gene has CDR1 LGHNA and CDR2 YSLEER. CDR3 nucleotides: TGCGCCAGCAGCCTCAAGGGCAGCACTTCACCCCTCCACTTT. Encoded protein: CASSLKGSTSPLHF.

The genes are TRBV27 and TRBJ2-3; D may be TRBD1 or TRBD2 (5 bases each). The V gene lost 6 bases and the J gene lost 2 bases, with 18 bases spanning the gap. CDR3 length equals 16 residues. From germline, CDR1 is MNHEY and CDR2 SMNVEV (reference sequence). The CDR3 bases are TGTGCCAGCAGCTCGGGGCAGGTATTTTCCACAGATACGCAGTATTTT. Amino acids: CASSSGQVFSTDTQYF.

This clonotype was counted ten times or more. The chain combines TRBV7-2 with TRBJ1-1, with no clear D. The V and J ends lost 5 bases and 1 base respectively, with 5 bases between them. From germline, CDR1 is SGHTA and CDR2 FQGNSA. This CDR3 is 12 amino acids long. CDR3 protein: CASSEGNTEAFF. CDR3 DNA: TGTGCCAGCAGCGAGGGGAACACTGAAGCTTTCTTT.

This clonotype appeared many times. This chain uses TRBV7-9 with TRBJ1-1; D possibly corresponds to TRBD1 (5 bases). Trimming shortened V by 11 bases and J by 1 base, and 17 bases separated the two germline ends. The CDR3 runs to 14 residues. Germline V gene data show CDR1 as SEHNR and CDR2 as FQNEAQ (reference sequence). In DNA form, the CDR3 reads TGTGCCGGGGGAACTAGGGTAGGGAACACTGAAGCTTTCTTT. The encoded protein is CAGGTRVGNTEAFF.

This clonotype was counted many times. The V gene is TRBV7-9, the J gene TRBJ2-3; D is unresolved. The CDR3 is 16 residues long. The V end lost 6 bases, the J end lost 2 bases, and 18 bases lay between the germline ends. Germline V gives CDR1 SEHNR, CDR2 FQNEAQ (reference sequence). For the CDR3, the DNA is TGTGCCAGCAGAAGATTAGGGTCTGGCCTCACAGATACGCAGTATTTT. It encodes CASRRLGSGLTDTQYF.

This clonotype was seen ten or more times. The J gene is TRBJ1-1, the V gene TRBV10-1; D ambiguous. CDR3 length equals 13 residues. Looked up from germline, CDR1 is WNHNN and CDR2 is SYGVQD (reference sequence). The germline V and J ends were trimmed by 4 bases and 1 base, with 7 bases remaining between them. CDR3 amino acids: CASSGYKNTEAFF. The CDR3 DNA is TGCGCCAGCAGTGGATATAAGAACACTGAAGCTTTCTTT.

CDR3 bases: TGTGCCAGTAGTAGCGGCGGGTATAGGGACACTGAAGCTTTCTTT. Translated, it gives CASSSGGYRDTEAFF. The chain combines TRBV19 with TRBJ1-1; D is uncertain. CDR3 length equals 15 residues. Germline CDR1 reads LNHDA; CDR2 reads SQIVND (reference sequence). V gave up 4 bases and J gave up 3 bases, with 15 bases separating them.

Ten or more counts support this clonotype. The chain recombines TRBV29-1 with TRBJ2-7; D uncertain. CDR3 length: 14 residues. Trimming pared 2 bases from V and 5 bases from J, leaving 16 bases between. Germline V gene sequence: CDR1 SQVTM, CDR2 ANQGSEA. The chain's CDR3 is CSVEYFGQANEQYF. The CDR3 DNA follows: TGCAGCGTTGAATATTTCGGGCAGGCCAACGAGCAGTACTTC.